A single sample gave rise to the 21 T cell receptor beta chains below, sequenced in a study of shared clonotypes between healthy human individuals. The data were produced by immunoSEQ multiplex PCR, yet TCRdb's version contains in-frame clones alone and is incomplete. The data show 2 million to 2.5 million clones, over 85% seen once. Sequenced material: naive CD4+ T cells from PBMCs. The subset here: CD45RA+ positively selected. The receptors come from a man younger than 35 in good health. Some clones in this sample may be carry-over from other donors' samples.

The V and J genes are TRBV12-1 and TRBJ2-1; the DNA was not used to check the table's D call, TRBD2. TRBV12-1 is termed a pseudogene. CDR3 length: 12 amino acids. This chain's CDR3 is CASRGTYNEQFF. CDR3 sequence (DNA): TGTGCCAGCCGGGGAACGTACAATGAGCAGTTCTTC.

This chain uses TRBV7-8 with TRBJ2-3; D ambiguous. Trimming stripped 3 bases from V and 3 bases from J, with 7 bases between. This CDR3 has 13 amino acids. The germline V gene has CDR1 SGHVS and CDR2 FQNEAQ. This CDR3 reads CASSLDITDTQYF. CDR3 nucleotides: TGTGCCAGCAGCTTGGATATAACAGATACGCAGTATTTT.

The chain joins TRBV5-4 to TRBJ2-3; D may match TRBD1 or TRBD2 (5 bases each). Trimming stripped 6 bases from V and 6 bases from J, with 17 bases between. Germline CDR1 is SGHNT and CDR2 is YYREEE (reference sequence). The CDR3 spans 14 residues. CDR3 bases: TGTGCCAGCAACGAGGGACCGGTGCAGGATACGCAGTATTTT. Translating it yields CASNEGPVQDTQYF. Full variable domain (missing parts from reference TRBV5-4 and TRBJ2-3): ETGVTQSPTHLIKTRGQQVTLRCSSQSGHNTVSWYQQALGQGPQFIFQYYREEENGRGNFPPRFSGLQFPNYSSELNVNALELDDSALYLCASNEGPVQDTQYFGPGTRLTVL.

V usage is TRBV7-3 and J usage is TRBJ1-2; no firm D call. V lost 5 bases to trimming and J lost 1 base, with 11 bases between them. The CDR3 runs to 14 residues. Germline CDR1 reads SGHTA; CDR2 reads FQGTGA. In DNA form, the CDR3 reads TGTGCCAGCAGCCCCTCATACGTTAACTATGGCTACACCTTC. Translation: CASSPSYVNYGYTF.

This clone was recorded once. The chain combines TRBV5-1 with TRBJ2-1; D is unresolved. In germline, CDR1 is SGHRS, CDR2 YFSETQ. The CDR3 is 15 residues long. Between the trimmed V and J ends, which lost 2 bases and 4 bases, there was a span of 13 bases. As DNA, the CDR3 is TGCGCCAGCAGCTTTACCGACTCCAATTACAATGAGCAGTTCTTC. This encodes CASSFTDSNYNEQFF.

V gene TRBV10-3 combines with J gene TRBJ2-7; 11 bases map to TRBD2. Germline CDR1 is ENHRY and CDR2 is SYGVKD. The length of the CDR3 is 13 residues. DNA of the CDR3: TGTGCCATCAGTGAGCTCCCTGGGACTAGCGGCAGCGTC. Amino acids: CAISELPGTSGSV.

The chain employs TRBV11-2 and TRBJ2-7; D not resolved. Trimming pared 0 bases from V and 7 bases from J, leaving 10 bases between. The CDR3 length is 13 residues. Germline lookup yields CDR1 SGHAT and CDR2 FQNNGV. The CDR3 nucleotides read TGTGCCAGCAGCTTAGACCCCGAGTGGGAGCAGTACTTC. Protein sequence: CASSLDPEWEQYF.

The chain joins TRBV27 to TRBJ2-3; D gene ambiguous. Germline V gene data show CDR1 as MNHEY and CDR2 as SMNVEV (reference sequence). The V and J ends lost 2 bases and 1 base respectively, with 4 bases between them. The CDR3 runs 13 residues. The CDR3 DNA is TGTGCCAGCAGTTTAGCCCGCACAGATACGCAGTATTTT. As protein: CASSLARTDTQYF.

CDR3 sequence (DNA): TGTGCCATCAGTACAGGGGGCGAGAGGACTGAAGCTTTCTTT. Protein: CAISTGGERTEAFF. The rearrangement uses TRBV10-3 and TRBJ1-1, with 9 bases identical to TRBD1. Germline CDR1 ENHRY, CDR2 SYGVKD. Trimming removed 5 bases from V and 5 bases from J; junction bases left unmatched: 6. This CDR3 is built from 14 residues.

The rearrangement links TRBV7-9 to TRBJ1-4; possible D gene TRBD1, 5 bases. This CDR3 has 16 amino acids. Trimming pared 8 bases from V and 8 bases from J, leaving 24 bases between. Germline V gives CDR1 SEHNR, CDR2 FQNEAQ (reference sequence). The CDR3 reads CASGLPRGSSGEKLFF. DNA of the CDR3: TGTGCCAGCGGACTACCTCGGGGGTCATCAGGGGAAAAACTGTTTTTT.

The rearrangement links TRBV6-5 to TRBJ2-1, with D perhaps assigned TRBD1 or TRBD2 (5 bases each). The CDR3 is made up of 12 amino acids. The germline V and J ends were trimmed by 6 bases and 8 bases, with 11 bases remaining between them. Germline V gene sequence: CDR1 MNHEY, CDR2 SVGAGI. The CDR3 DNA reads as TGTGCCAGCAGGGGACGGAGCTATGAGCAGTTCTTC. This gives the protein CASRGRSYEQFF.

With regard to this clone: Additional DNA sequences in this sample encode the identical CDR3. The V gene is TRBV10-1, the J gene TRBJ1-1, with D unresolved. V shed 0 bases and J shed 10 bases, with 9 bases lying between them. The length of the CDR3 is 12 residues. Germline assignment: CDR1 WNHNN and CDR2 SYGVQD (reference sequence). CDR3: CASSESVGSAFF. CDR3 nucleotides: TGCGCCAGCAGTGAGTCTGTAGGTTCAGCTTTCTTT.

The chain couples TRBV10-3 to TRBJ2-7, with TRBD2 matching 9 bases. The CDR3 sequence is 18 residues long. Germline CDR1 and CDR2: ENHRY and SYGVKD. The junction had 18 bases not matched to a gene; V was cut back by 6 bases and J by 3 bases. The CDR3 is CAISRSKEVLAGLYEQYF. The DNA for the CDR3 is TGTGCCATCAGCCGGTCCAAGGAAGTTCTAGCGGGACTCTACGAGCAGTACTTC.

This chain joins TRBV18 and TRBJ2-7, with 9 nucleotides matching TRBD1. The CDR3 totals 17 residues. V lost 0 bases to trimming and J lost 0 bases; unmatched junction nucleotides: 6. From germline, CDR1 is KGHSH and CDR2 LQKENI. The CDR3, as DNA: TGTGCCAGCTCACCACCGTTGGGACAGGGTAACTCCTACGAGCAGTACTTC. It is translated as CASSPPLGQGNSYEQYF.

The chain recombines TRBV27 with TRBJ1-2; D gene unclear. V was trimmed by 6 bases and J by 2 bases, leaving 19 bases between them. Germline assignment: CDR1 MNHEY and CDR2 SMNVEV (reference sequence). This CDR3 has 16 residues. CDR3 loop: CASSPVLSGPNYGYTF. CDR3 nucleotide sequence: TGTGCCAGCAGCCCCGTCCTTTCTGGCCCGAACTATGGCTACACCTTC.

J is TRBJ1-4 and V is TRBV19; the D is unclear. The CDR3 is 16 residues long. The V and J ends lost 7 bases and 4 bases respectively, with 19 bases between them. Germline V lookup: CDR1 LNHDA, CDR2 SQIVND (reference sequence). In nucleotides, the CDR3 is TGTGCCAGTAAGGATCCAAGAGGCCGTAATAATGAAAAACTGTTTTTT. It encodes CASKDPRGRNNEKLFF.

V is TRBV6-5 and J is TRBJ2-1, with D perhaps TRBD1 (6 bases). Germline V gives CDR1 MNHEY, CDR2 SVGAGI. V lost 1 base to trimming and J lost 8 bases, with 12 bases between them. The CDR3 extends over 14 amino acids. CDR3 sequence (DNA): TGTGCCAGCAGTTACTTGGCAGGGGTACATGAGCAGTTCTTC. Its protein product is CASSYLAGVHEQFF.

The V gene is TRBV28, the J gene TRBJ2-7; D is undetermined. Per germline, CDR1 MDHEN and CDR2 SYDVKM. This CDR3 has 14 amino acids. Deletions cut 9 bases from V and 1 base from J, with 16 bases between. The CDR3 loop reads CASPPAGESYEQYF. Here the CDR3 DNA reads TGTGCCAGTCCCCCAGCTGGGGAATCCTACGAGCAGTACTTC.

The chain has TRBV6-5 and TRBJ1-4; D possibly corresponds to TRBD1 (5 bases). The CDR3 covers 14 residues. CDR1 is MNHEY and CDR2 is SVGAGI in the germline V gene. The V end lost 2 bases, the J end lost 8 bases, and 12 bases lay between the germline ends. CDR3 region: CASSYRGTMEKLFF. The CDR3 bases are TGTGCCAGCAGTTACCGAGGGACGATGGAAAAACTGTTTTTT.

The chain has TRBV2 and TRBJ2-1; no clear D gene. Germline CDR1 is SNHLY and CDR2 is FYNNEI. This CDR3 contains 10 residues. The ends were cut back, 10 bases at V and 7 bases at J, with 8 bases in the middle. CDR3 nucleotides: TGTGCCAAAGACATTAATGAGCAGTTCTTC. Its translation: CAKDINEQFF.

The genes are TRBV18 and TRBJ2-7; D unclear. In germline, CDR1 is KGHSH, CDR2 LQKENI. This CDR3 has 14 residues. The ends were cut back, 8 bases at V and 0 bases at J, with 14 bases in the middle. Here the CDR3 reads CASTQTPTSYEQYF. The CDR3 DNA follows: TGTGCCAGCACACAGACACCCACCTCCTACGAGCAGTACTTC.